In its sample, the clone carrying this T cell receptor beta chain was seen once. The record originates from a study of blood T cell repertoires in COVID-19. Across the study: Samples of COVID-19 (acute and convalescent) were obtained from the United States, Italy and Spain. The cDNA or gDNA used as material had been derived from T cells, B-cell-depleted T cells, or PBMCs.

Under the authors' procedure: Nucleated cell counts were estimated from reference gene primer amplification. Assay used: immunoSEQ multiplex PCR; TCRdb lists only in-frame clones, some missing. The V and J calls and the clone size are those of that table, but D and trimming were determined from the DNA. The table records 400,000 or so clones, about 90% of them present only once. This CDR3 comprises 16 residues. The V and J ends lost 4 bases and 4 bases, in that order; junction bases with no gene match: 5. Germline loops: CDR1 MGHRA, CDR2 YSYEKL. The TCR sequence derives from a man aged 18 to 29 who had recovered from COVID-19. This sequence joins TRBV4-1 and TRBJ1-6; 9 bases are a match to TRBD1. The sample consisted of PBMCs or T cells enriched from blood (not recorded which). In DNA, the CDR3 is TGCGCCAGCAGCCGCACAGGGGGCGATTATAATTCACCCCTCCACTTT. Translation gives CASSRTGGDYNSPLHF.